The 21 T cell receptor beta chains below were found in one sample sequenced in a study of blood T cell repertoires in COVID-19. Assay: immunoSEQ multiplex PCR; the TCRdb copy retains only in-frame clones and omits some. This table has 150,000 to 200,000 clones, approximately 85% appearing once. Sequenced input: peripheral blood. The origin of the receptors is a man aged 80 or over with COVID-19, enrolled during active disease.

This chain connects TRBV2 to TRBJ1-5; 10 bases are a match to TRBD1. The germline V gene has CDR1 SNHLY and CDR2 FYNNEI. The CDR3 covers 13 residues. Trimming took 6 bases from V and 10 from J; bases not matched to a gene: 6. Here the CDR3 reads CASRAGQGNPQHF. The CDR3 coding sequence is TGTGCCAGCAGGGCGGGACAGGGGAACCCCCAGCATTTT.

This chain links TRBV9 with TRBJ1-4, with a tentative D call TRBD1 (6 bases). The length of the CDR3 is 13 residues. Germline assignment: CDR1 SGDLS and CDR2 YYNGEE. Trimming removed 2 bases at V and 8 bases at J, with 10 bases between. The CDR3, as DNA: TGTGCCAGCAGCGTGGACAGTCAGGAAAAACTGTTTTTT. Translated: CASSVDSQEKLFF. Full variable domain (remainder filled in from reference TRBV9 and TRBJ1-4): DSGVTQTPKHLITATGQRVTLRCSPRSGDLSVYWYQQSLDQGLQFLIQYYNGEERAKGNILERFSAQQFPDLHSELNLSSLELGDSALYFCASSVDSQEKLFFGSGTQLSVL.

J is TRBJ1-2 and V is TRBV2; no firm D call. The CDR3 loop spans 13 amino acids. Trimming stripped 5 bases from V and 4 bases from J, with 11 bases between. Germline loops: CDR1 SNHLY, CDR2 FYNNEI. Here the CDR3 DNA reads TGTGCCAGCAGTCTAGATTCAGTCTATGGCTACACCTTC. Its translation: CASSLDSVYGYTF.

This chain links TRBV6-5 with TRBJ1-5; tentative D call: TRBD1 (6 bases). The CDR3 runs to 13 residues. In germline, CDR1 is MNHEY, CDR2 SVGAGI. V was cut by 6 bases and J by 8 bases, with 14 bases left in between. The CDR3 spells CASRQGSKEPQHF. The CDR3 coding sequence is TGTGCCAGCAGACAGGGCAGTAAAGAGCCCCAGCATTTT.

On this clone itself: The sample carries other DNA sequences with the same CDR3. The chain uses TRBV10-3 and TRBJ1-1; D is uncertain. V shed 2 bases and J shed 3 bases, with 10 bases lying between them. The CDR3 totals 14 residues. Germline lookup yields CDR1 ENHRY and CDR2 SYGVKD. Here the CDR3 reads CAISEIEGDTEAFF. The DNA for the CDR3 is TGTGCCATCAGTGAGATCGAGGGAGACACTGAAGCTTTCTTT.

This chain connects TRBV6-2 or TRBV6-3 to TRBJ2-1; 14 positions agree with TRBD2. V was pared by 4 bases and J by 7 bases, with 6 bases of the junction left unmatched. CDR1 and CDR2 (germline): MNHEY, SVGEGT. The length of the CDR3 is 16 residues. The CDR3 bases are TGTGCCAGCAGTTGGACGGGACTAGCGGGGGTAAATGAGCAGTTCTTC. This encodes CASSWTGLAGVNEQFF.

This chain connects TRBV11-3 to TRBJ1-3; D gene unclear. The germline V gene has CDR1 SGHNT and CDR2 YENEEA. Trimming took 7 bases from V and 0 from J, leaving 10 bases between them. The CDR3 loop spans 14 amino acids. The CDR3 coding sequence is TGTGCCAGCAAGCAGGCCTCCTCTGGAAACACCATATATTTT. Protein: CASKQASSGNTIYF.

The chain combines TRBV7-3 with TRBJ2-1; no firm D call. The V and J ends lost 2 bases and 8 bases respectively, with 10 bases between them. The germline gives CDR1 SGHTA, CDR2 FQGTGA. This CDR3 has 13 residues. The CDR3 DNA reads TGTGCCAGCAGCTTATTCGGTCTGCATGAGCAGTTCTTC. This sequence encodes CASSLFGLHEQFF.

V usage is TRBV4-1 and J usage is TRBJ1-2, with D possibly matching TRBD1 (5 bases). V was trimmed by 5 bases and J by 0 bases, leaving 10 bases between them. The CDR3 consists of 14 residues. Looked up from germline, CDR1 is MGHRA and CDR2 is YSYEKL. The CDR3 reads CASSVTVANYGYTF. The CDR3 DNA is TGCGCCAGCAGCGTGACAGTAGCTAACTATGGCTACACCTTC.

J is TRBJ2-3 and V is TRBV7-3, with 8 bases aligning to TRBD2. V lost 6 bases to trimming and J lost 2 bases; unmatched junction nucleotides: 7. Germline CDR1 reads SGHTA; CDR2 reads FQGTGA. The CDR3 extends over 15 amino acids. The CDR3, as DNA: TGTGCCAGCAGTCCAATTAGCGGGGCCACAGATACGCAGTATTTT. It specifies CASSPISGATDTQYF.

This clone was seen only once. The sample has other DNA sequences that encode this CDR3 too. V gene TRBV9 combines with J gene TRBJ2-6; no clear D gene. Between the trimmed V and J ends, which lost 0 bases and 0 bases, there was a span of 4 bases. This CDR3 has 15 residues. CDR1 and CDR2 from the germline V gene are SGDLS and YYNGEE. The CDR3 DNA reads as TGTGCCAGCAGCGTAGCGGGCTCTGGGGCCAACGTCCTGACTTTC. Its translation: CASSVAGSGANVLTF.

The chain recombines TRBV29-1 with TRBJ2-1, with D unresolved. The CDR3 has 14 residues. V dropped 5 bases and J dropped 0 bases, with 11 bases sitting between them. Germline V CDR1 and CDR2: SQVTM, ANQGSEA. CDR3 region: CSVPTRSSYNEQFF. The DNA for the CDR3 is TGCAGCGTTCCTACTCGGAGCTCCTACAATGAGCAGTTCTTC.

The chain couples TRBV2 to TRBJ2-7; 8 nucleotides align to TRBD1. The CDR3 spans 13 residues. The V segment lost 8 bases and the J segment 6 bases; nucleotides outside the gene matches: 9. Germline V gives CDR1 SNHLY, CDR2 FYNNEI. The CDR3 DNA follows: TGTGCCAGCGGGGAGCAGGGGGCCCTCGAGCAGTACTTC. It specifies CASGEQGALEQYF.

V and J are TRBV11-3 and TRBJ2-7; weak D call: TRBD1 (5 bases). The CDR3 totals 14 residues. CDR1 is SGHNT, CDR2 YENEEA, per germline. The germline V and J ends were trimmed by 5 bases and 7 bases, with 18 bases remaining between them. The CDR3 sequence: CASSRLVGAGEQYF. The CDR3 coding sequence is TGTGCCAGCAGCCGGCTAGTTGGGGCTGGAGAGCAGTACTTC.

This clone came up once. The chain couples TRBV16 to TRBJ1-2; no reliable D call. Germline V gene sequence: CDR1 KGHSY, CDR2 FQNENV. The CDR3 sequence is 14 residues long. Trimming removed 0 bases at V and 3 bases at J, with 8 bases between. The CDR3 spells CASSQSKADYGYTF. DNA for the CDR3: TGTGCCAGCAGCCAATCAAAGGCGGACTATGGCTACACCTTC. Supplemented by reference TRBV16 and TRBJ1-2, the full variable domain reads GEEVAQTPKHLVRGEGQKAKLYCAPIKGHSYVFWYQQVLKNEFKFLISFQNENVFDETGMPKERFSAKCLPNSPCSLEIQATKLEDSAVYFCASSQSKADYGYTFGSGTRLTVV.

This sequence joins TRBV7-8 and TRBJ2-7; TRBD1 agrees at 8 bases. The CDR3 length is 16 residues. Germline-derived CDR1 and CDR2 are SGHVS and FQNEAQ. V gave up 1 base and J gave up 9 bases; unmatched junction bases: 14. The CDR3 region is CASSLGGLRTGRRQYF. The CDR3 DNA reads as TGTGCCAGCAGCTTAGGTGGTTTGAGGACAGGGAGGAGGCAGTACTTC.

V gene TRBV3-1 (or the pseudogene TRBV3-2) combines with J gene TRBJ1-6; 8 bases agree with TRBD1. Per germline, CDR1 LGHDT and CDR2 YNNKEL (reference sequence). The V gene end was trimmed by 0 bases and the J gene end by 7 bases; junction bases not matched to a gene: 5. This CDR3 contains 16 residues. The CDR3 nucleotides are TGTGCCAGCAGCCAAGATCACACAGGGGGGAATTCACCCCTCCACTTT. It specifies CASSQDHTGGNSPLHF.

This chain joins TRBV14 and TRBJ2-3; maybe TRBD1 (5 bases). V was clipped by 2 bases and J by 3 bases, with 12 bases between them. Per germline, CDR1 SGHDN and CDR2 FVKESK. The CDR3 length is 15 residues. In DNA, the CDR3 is TGTGCCAGCAGCCAACAGGGATGGGTGACAGATACGCAGTATTTT. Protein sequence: CASSQQGWVTDTQYF.

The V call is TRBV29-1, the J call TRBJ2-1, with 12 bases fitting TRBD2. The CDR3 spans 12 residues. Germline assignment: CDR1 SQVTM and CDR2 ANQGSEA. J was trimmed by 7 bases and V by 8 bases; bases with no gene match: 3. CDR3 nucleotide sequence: TGCAGCTCCGGACTAGCGGGGAATGAGCAGTTCTTC. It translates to CSSGLAGNEQFF.

The CDR3 sequence: CASSTQGEGEKLFF. CDR3 in DNA: TGTGCCAGCAGTACACAGGGGGAGGGAGAAAAACTGTTTTTT. This sequence joins TRBV6-5 and TRBJ1-4; 8 positions match TRBD1. In germline, CDR1 is MNHEY, CDR2 SVGAGI. Germline trimming cut 5 bases from V and 8 bases from J; bases unmatched to any gene: 7. This CDR3 spans 14 amino acids.

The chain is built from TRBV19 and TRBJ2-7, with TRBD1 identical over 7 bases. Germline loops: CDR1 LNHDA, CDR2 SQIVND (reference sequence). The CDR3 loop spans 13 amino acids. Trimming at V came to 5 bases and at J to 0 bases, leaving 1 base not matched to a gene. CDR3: CASSGTASYEQYF. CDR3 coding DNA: TGTGCCAGTAGTGGGACAGCCTCCTACGAGCAGTACTTC.